This passage covers 32 T cell receptor beta chains from one sample sequenced in a study of yellow fever vaccine responses in identical twins. In TCRdb, the RT-PCR reads were re-called with MiXCR into one record per CDR3 protein. This table holds several thousand distinct CDR3 sequences, around 81% found once. This sample comprised T cells from blood (PBMCs), unsorted or a sorted subset (not recorded which), obtained before or after yellow fever vaccination (not recorded which). These receptors were taken from a woman in her late teens or twenties who received the yellow fever vaccine.

This clonotype has only one observation. The V and J genes are TRBV11-3 and TRBJ2-1; TRBD2 matches at 9 bases. The CDR3 is 14 residues long. J was trimmed by 9 bases and V by 5 bases; bases with no gene match: 8. Germline V gene sequence: CDR1 SGHNT, CDR2 YENEEA. The CDR3 DNA follows: TGTGCCAGCAGCCGGACTAGCGACCTGGGTGAGCAGTTCTTC. This translates into CASSRTSDLGEQFF.

This clonotype was observed a handful of times. The chain joins TRBV12-3 or TRBV12-4 to TRBJ1-2; D not certain. Trimming took 8 bases from V and 7 from J, leaving 17 bases between them. CDR3 length equals 13 residues. Written as DNA, the CDR3 is TGTGCCAGCCCGTCTTCCGGCGGTGGTGGCTACACCTTC. Encoded protein: CASPSSGGGGYTF.

The chain is built from TRBV28 and TRBJ1-5; D unclear. This CDR3 is 15 amino acids long. Germline lookup yields CDR1 MDHEN and CDR2 SYDVKM. V lost 3 bases and J lost 4, with 13 bases in between. The CDR3 nucleotides read TGTGCCAGCAGTTTCGGGTTGTCGGTTAATCAGCCCCAGCATTTT. Protein: CASSFGLSVNQPQHF.

CDR3 nucleotide sequence: TGTGCCATCAGTGGGAGGGACAGGGGCGATGAGCAGTTCTTC. Encoded protein: CAISGRDRGDEQFF. The V and J genes are TRBV10-3 and TRBJ2-1; the match to TRBD1 covers 10 bases. Germline V CDR1 and CDR2: ENHRY, SYGVKD. CDR3 length equals 14 residues. Unmatched junction bases numbered 5, after V lost 4 bases and J lost 8 bases.

As DNA, the CDR3 is TGTGCCAGCACCAACAGGGGGGGTGAGACCCAGTACTTC. Residues: CASTNRGGETQYF. This chain uses TRBV5-5 with TRBJ2-5, with D maybe TRBD1 (8 bases). V lost 6 bases and J 5 bases, leaving 14 bases between the germline ends. The CDR3 consists of 13 residues. Per germline, CDR1 SGHKS and CDR2 YYEKEE (reference sequence).

This chain joins TRBV18 and TRBJ2-7; 10 positions match TRBD2. V lost 3 bases and J lost 6; bases outside the gene matches: 11. CDR1 and CDR2 from the germline V gene are KGHSH and LQKENI. This CDR3 has 16 residues. CDR3 loop: CASSPTLPSGRGEQYF. CDR3 DNA: TGTGCCAGCTCACCGACGTTACCTAGCGGGAGAGGCGAGCAGTACTTC.

A few counts support this clonotype. This chain links TRBV11-1 with TRBJ2-1; 14 nucleotides agree with TRBD2. Germline-derived CDR1 and CDR2 are SGHAT and FQDESV (reference sequence). With 10 bases clipped from V and 7 bases from J, the junction kept 6 bases outside the gene matches. The CDR3 totals 14 residues. CDR3 coding DNA: TGTGCCACTGGGACTAGCGGGAGCTGGAATGAGCAGTTCTTC. Protein product: CATGTSGSWNEQFF.

V is TRBV3-1 and J is TRBJ2-3, with 7 nucleotides matching TRBD2. The CDR3 has 15 residues. CDR1 and CDR2 (germline): LGHDT, YNNKEL (reference sequence). V shed 6 bases, J shed 4 bases, and the junction held 10 bases outside the gene matches. CDR3 amino acids: CASSQLLASADTQYF. DNA for the CDR3: TGTGCCAGCAGTCAGCTACTAGCGTCCGCAGATACGCAGTATTTT.

This clonotype has a single count. CDR3 sequence: CASSLGGNNQPQHF. CDR3 coding DNA: TGTGCCAGCAGCTTAGGGGGGAACAATCAGCCCCAGCATTTT. This sequence joins TRBV11-1 and TRBJ1-5, with D maybe TRBD1 (5 bases). Germline V gene lookup returns CDR1 SGHAT and CDR2 FQDESV (reference sequence). The CDR3 is made up of 14 amino acids. V dropped 1 base and J dropped 3 bases, with 7 bases sitting between them.

The chain is built from TRBV13 and TRBJ2-7; 11 bases match TRBD2. Germline trimming cut 2 bases from V and 4 bases from J; bases unmatched to any gene: 4. Germline CDR1 is PRHDT and CDR2 is FYEKMQ (reference sequence). The CDR3 runs 15 residues. The CDR3 region is CASSLRPSGRYEQYF. The CDR3 DNA is TGTGCCAGCAGCTTACGGCCTAGCGGGAGGTACGAGCAGTACTTC. Based on the CDR3 plus reference TRBV13 and TRBJ2-7, the full variable domain is AAGVIQSPRHLIKEKRETATLKCYPIPRHDTVYWYQQGPGQDPQFLISFYEKMQSDKGSIPDRFSAQQFSDYHSELNMSSLELGDSALYFCASSLRPSGRYEQYFGPGTRLTVT.

This sequence joins TRBV20-1 and TRBJ2-5; TRBD1 aligns across 7 bases. Trimming at V came to 5 bases and at J to 2 bases, leaving 11 bases not matched to a gene. This CDR3 is built from 15 residues. CDR1 DFQATT and CDR2 SNEGSKA come from the germline V gene (reference sequence). The CDR3 loop is CSADSGQTIQETQYF. In nucleotides, the CDR3 is TGCAGTGCTGACTCGGGACAGACGATTCAAGAGACCCAGTACTTC.

The J gene is TRBJ1-1, the V gene TRBV25-1; TRBD1 matches at 8 bases. The CDR3 has 14 residues. From germline, CDR1 is MGHDK and CDR2 SYGVNS. The junction had 4 bases not matched to a gene; V was cut back by 6 bases and J by 1 base. This chain's CDR3 is CASRRGQGNTEAFF. The CDR3 DNA sequence: TGTGCCAGCAGGCGCGGACAGGGGAACACTGAAGCTTTCTTT.

The rearrangement joins TRBV15 to TRBJ1-1; D uncertain. V was clipped by 11 bases and J by 0 bases, with 10 bases between them. CDR3 length: 12 amino acids. In germline, CDR1 is LNHNV, CDR2 YYDKDF (reference sequence). The CDR3 DNA reads as TGTGCCGCCCGACAAGTGAACACTGAAGCTTTCTTT. Residues: CAARQVNTEAFF.

In the case of this clonotype: An end of the junction differs from the germline gene, which may be a read error. The chain couples TRBV28 to TRBJ2-1; D possibly corresponds to TRBD2 (6 bases). CDR1 is MDHEN and CDR2 is SYDVKM in the germline V gene. The CDR3 consists of 15 residues. CDR3 DNA: TGTGCCAACAGTGGTAGCGGTCCCTCCTACAATGAGCAGTTCTTC. Translated, it gives CANSGSGPSYNEQFF.

The genes are TRBV19 and TRBJ2-1; TRBD2 matches 12 bases. Per the germline V gene, CDR1 is LNHDA and CDR2 is SQIVND (reference sequence). V shed 1 base and J 3 bases; nucleotides not matched to a gene: 4. The CDR3 runs to 17 residues. In DNA form, the CDR3 reads TGTGCCAGTAGTATAGGACTGACTAGCGGGAGCTACAATGAGCAGTTCTTC. Protein: CASSIGLTSGSYNEQFF.

The chain links TRBV28 to TRBJ2-3; 7 bases agree with TRBD1. The CDR3 totals 15 residues. Germline V CDR1 and CDR2: MDHEN, SYDVKM. V trimming: 4 bases; J trimming: 2 bases; junction bases outside the gene matches: 6. The CDR3, as DNA: TGTGCCAGCAGTTCGGGACAGACCGACACAGATACGCAGTATTTT. It yields the protein CASSSGQTDTDTQYF. The entire variable domain, with the rest obtained from reference TRBV28 and TRBJ2-3, is as follows: DVKVTQSSRYLVKRTGEKVFLECVQDMDHENMFWYRQDPGLGLRLIYFSYDVKMKEKGDIPEGYSVSREKKERFSLILESASTNQTSMYLCASSSGQTDTDTQYFGPGTRLTVL.

The chain is built from TRBV18 and TRBJ2-7, with 7 bases aligning to TRBD1. The V gene end was trimmed by 4 bases and the J gene end by 5 bases; junction bases not matched to a gene: 5. CDR3 size: 13 residues. Germline V CDR1 and CDR2: KGHSH, LQKENI. This CDR3 reads CASSRQGSHEQYF. The CDR3 DNA sequence: TGTGCCAGCTCACGACAGGGAAGTCACGAGCAGTACTTC. The variable domain in full, completed from reference TRBV18 and TRBJ2-7, reads NAGVMQNPRHLVRRRGQEARLRCSPMKGHSHVYWYRQLPEEGLKFMVYLQKENIIDESGMPKERFSAEFPKEGPSILRIQQVVRGDSAAYFCASSRQGSHEQYFGPGTRLTVT.

The V and J genes are TRBV2 and TRBJ1-5; D is perhaps TRBD1 (6 bases). The V end lost 7 bases, the J end lost 5 bases, and 15 bases lay between the germline ends. The CDR3 sequence is 14 residues long. Looked up from germline, CDR1 is SNHLY and CDR2 is FYNNEI. The DNA for the CDR3 is TGTGCCAGCACTCTGATCGGGGGCGATCAGCCCCAGCATTTT. Translated, it gives CASTLIGGDQPQHF.

This rearrangement joins TRBV13 to TRBJ2-7; TRBD2 matches at 12 bases. The V segment lost 7 bases and the J segment 5 bases; nucleotides outside the gene matches: 6. Germline V gene lookup returns CDR1 PRHDT and CDR2 FYEKMQ (reference sequence). CDR3 length: 14 amino acids. CDR3 in DNA: TGTGCCAGCACCTCTAGCGGGAGGGCCAACGAGCAGTACTTC. Residues: CASTSSGRANEQYF.

The chain combines TRBV20-1 with TRBJ1-4; the D is unclear. Trimming shortened V by 1 base and J by 0 bases, and 6 bases separated the two germline ends. This CDR3 comprises 14 residues. The germline V gene has CDR1 DFQATT and CDR2 SNEGSKA (reference sequence). This CDR3 is CSARGWPTNEKLFF. CDR3 coding DNA: TGCAGTGCTAGAGGATGGCCAACTAATGAAAAACTGTTTTTT.

V and J are TRBV11-1 and TRBJ2-7, with 8 positions matching TRBD2. Germline trimming cut 1 base from V and 0 bases from J; bases unmatched to any gene: 5. Germline values: CDR1 SGHAT, CDR2 FQDESV (reference sequence). The CDR3 runs to 16 residues. The CDR3 DNA follows: TGTGCCAGCAGCTTAGTCGGCGGGAGGAGCTCCTACGAGCAGTACTTC. The encoded protein is CASSLVGGRSSYEQYF.

This chain joins TRBV15 and TRBJ2-7; D may be TRBD2 (5 bases). Deletions cut 4 bases from V and 7 bases from J, with 17 bases between. This CDR3 is 14 amino acids long. Germline V gives CDR1 LNHNV, CDR2 YYDKDF (reference sequence). CDR3 sequence (DNA): TGTGCCACCAGCACCTGGGAGCCGGGTGGGGAGCAGTACTTC. Translation: CATSTWEPGGEQYF.

V gene TRBV11-1 combines with J gene TRBJ2-1; a weak D match, TRBD1 (6 bases). Germline V gene sequence: CDR1 SGHAT, CDR2 FQDESV (reference sequence). There are 14 residues in the CDR3. V lost 5 bases, J lost 8 bases, and 16 bases lay in between. The CDR3 DNA follows: TGTGCCAGCAGCGAGGGGGTGGCCCTTGATGAGCAGTTCTTC. This gives the protein CASSEGVALDEQFF.

The CDR3 DNA reads TGTGCCAGCAGTTTCGGGCTAGCGGTTGGCACAGATACGCAGTATTTT. Residues: CASSFGLAVGTDTQYF. V is TRBV12-3 or TRBV12-4 and J is TRBJ2-3; 7 bases fit TRBD2. CDR3 length: 16 amino acids. The V segment lost 3 bases and the J segment 1 base; nucleotides outside the gene matches: 7.

J is TRBJ2-7 and V is TRBV18; 9 bases map to TRBD1. Germline CDR1 reads KGHSH; CDR2 reads LQKENI. The V gene end was trimmed by 4 bases and the J gene end by 2 bases; junction bases not matched to a gene: 9. CDR3 length: 16 residues. CDR3 nucleotides: TGTGCCAGCTCACTAACGTCCGGGACAGGGACCTACGAGCAGTACGTC. It translates to CASSLTSGTGTYEQYV.

This clonotype appeared a single time. V gene TRBV7-8 combines with J gene TRBJ2-1, with 9 nucleotides matching TRBD2. Unmatched junction bases numbered 2, after V lost 4 bases and J lost 1 base. This CDR3 region has 15 residues. Germline V gene data show CDR1 as SGHVS and CDR2 as FQNEAQ. As DNA, the CDR3 is TGTGCCAGCAGCTCTAGCGGGAAATCCTACAATGAGCAGTTCTTC. Translation gives CASSSSGKSYNEQFF.

This chain joins TRBV29-1 and TRBJ2-5; 11 bases are a match to TRBD2. The CDR3 runs 15 residues. V lost 0 bases to trimming and J lost 7 bases; unmatched junction nucleotides: 7. CDR1 is SQVTM and CDR2 is ANQGSEA in the germline V gene. DNA for the CDR3: TGCAGCGTTGAAGAGGGACTAGCGGCGTTGGGGACCCAGTACTTC. This codes for CSVEEGLAALGTQYF.

This clonotype occurred a few times. The genes are TRBV28 and TRBJ2-3; D is possibly TRBD2 (5 bases). V was trimmed by 3 bases and J by 0 bases, leaving 10 bases between them. The CDR3 is 15 residues long. Germline CDR1 is MDHEN and CDR2 is SYDVKM. The CDR3 nucleotides are TGTGCCAGCAGTTTTTCGGCGGGTAGCACAGATACGCAGTATTTT. This codes for CASSFSAGSTDTQYF.

The genes are TRBV12-3 or TRBV12-4 and TRBJ2-5; TRBD2 matches 7 bases. CDR3 length: 16 amino acids. V was pared by 6 bases and J by 3 bases, with 13 bases of the junction left unmatched. CDR3 sequence: CASRIYLTSSEETQYF. The CDR3 region has the DNA TGTGCCAGCAGAATATACTTGACTAGCAGCGAAGAGACCCAGTACTTC.

V and J are TRBV11-1 and TRBJ1-1; no reliable D call. The germline CDR1 and CDR2 sequences are SGHAT and FQDESV (reference sequence). V lost 0 bases to trimming and J lost 5 bases, with 10 bases between them. The CDR3 is 14 amino acids. The CDR3 protein is CASSLASSGTEAFF. CDR3 DNA sequence: TGTGCCAGCAGCTTAGCCAGTTCGGGTACTGAAGCTTTCTTT. The full variable domain, its missing parts supplied by reference TRBV11-1 and TRBJ1-1, is EAEVAQSPRYKITEKSQAVAFWCDPISGHATLYWYRQILGQGPELLVQFQDESVVDDSQLPKDRFSAERLKGVDSTLKIQPAELGDSAMYLCASSLASSGTEAFFGQGTRLTVV.

The chain has TRBV27 and TRBJ2-3, with D possibly being TRBD2 (5 bases). Looked up from germline, CDR1 is MNHEY and CDR2 is SMNVEV (reference sequence). V was clipped by 10 bases and J by 1 base, with 18 bases between them. The CDR3 runs 15 residues. Written as DNA, the CDR3 is TGTGCCACGGTCGGGCCGGGGTGGGGCACAGATACGCAGTATTTT. It yields the protein CATVGPGWGTDTQYF.

The chain links TRBV6-1 to TRBJ2-1; no clear D gene. Germline lookup yields CDR1 MNHNS and CDR2 SASEGT. With 8 bases removed from V and 6 bases from J, the gap between germline ends came to 23 bases. This CDR3 comprises 16 residues. CDR3 in DNA: TGTGCCAGCCAGAAGTTACAAAATCAAATCCCCAATGAGCAGTTCTTC. It is translated as CASQKLQNQIPNEQFF.